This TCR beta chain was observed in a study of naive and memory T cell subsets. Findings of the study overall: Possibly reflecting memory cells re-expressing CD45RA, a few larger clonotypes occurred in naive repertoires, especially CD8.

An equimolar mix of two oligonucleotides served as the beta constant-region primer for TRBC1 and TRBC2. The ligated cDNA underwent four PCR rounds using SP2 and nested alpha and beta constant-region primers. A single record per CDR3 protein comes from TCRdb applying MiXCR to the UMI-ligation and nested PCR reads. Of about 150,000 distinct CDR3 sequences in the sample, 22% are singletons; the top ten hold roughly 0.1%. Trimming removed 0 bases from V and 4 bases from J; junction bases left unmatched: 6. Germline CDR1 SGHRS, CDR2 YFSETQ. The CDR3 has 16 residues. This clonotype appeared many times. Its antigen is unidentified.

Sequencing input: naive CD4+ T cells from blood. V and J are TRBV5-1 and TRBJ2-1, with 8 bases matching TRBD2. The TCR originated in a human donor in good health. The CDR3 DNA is TGCGCCAGCAGCTTGGGTAGTAGCGGGATGTACAATGAGCAGTTCTTC. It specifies CASSLGSSGMYNEQFF.